This T cell receptor beta chain was found in a study of T-cell memory formation after mild COVID-19. TCRdb processed the 5' RACE reads anew with MiXCR; each CDR3 protein has one entry. The sample consists of a few hundred thousand distinct CDR3 sequences, around 15% of them appearing once. This CDR3 is 14 amino acids long. Germline loops: CDR1 MGHRA, CDR2 YSYEKL. Deletions cut 0 bases from V and 4 bases from J, with 9 bases between. This clonotype was seen a few times. Sequenced material: PBMCs or a T cell subset sorted from them (not recorded which). The sequence came from a man aged 18 to 29 who had mild COVID-19 (a few samples of this study predate the infection). Cell type and time point are not known. The chain joins TRBV4-1 to TRBJ1-1; D ambiguous. The CDR3 spells CASSQEGWGTEAFF. CDR3 coding DNA: TGCGCCAGCAGCCAAGAGGGATGGGGCACTGAAGCTTTCTTT.